This T cell receptor beta chain was captured in a study of blood T cells in healthy people across ages. The use of a sample-barcoded 5' primer and a J-beta primer mix characterized a second PCR of roughly 7 to 11 cycles. One entry per CDR3 protein, called by TCRdb with MiXCR from the 5' RACE reads. The sample records about 900,000 distinct CDR3 sequences, about 44% being singletons. The J segment lost 2 bases and the V segment lost 5 bases, leaving 6 bases of the junction unmatched. This CDR3 region has 15 residues. Germline V gene sequence: CDR1 SEHNR, CDR2 FQNEAQ (reference sequence). This clonotype was seen a handful of times.

The material sequenced was blood. The V call is TRBV7-9, the J call TRBJ2-1; TRBD1 matches at 7 bases. The TCR originated in a man younger than 45 in good health. The CDR3 sequence: CASSPGQAAYNEQFF. DNA of the CDR3: TGTGCCAGCAGCCCAGGACAGGCTGCCTACAATGAGCAGTTCTTC. Together with reference TRBV7-9 and TRBJ2-1, the CDR3 gives the full variable domain: DTGVSQNPRHKITKRGQNVTFRCDPISEHNRLYWYRQTLGQGPEFLTYFQNEAQLEKSRLLSDRFSAERPKGSFSTLEIQRTEQGDSAMYLCASSPGQAAYNEQFFGPGTRLTVL.